The 2 T cell receptor beta chains presented below share a single source sample, sequenced in a study of cytomegalovirus exposure and HLA in healthy donors. In the PCR, 60 Vbeta and 13 Jbeta primers were used. Method: immunoSEQ multiplex PCR; TCRdb's copy keeps in-frame clones and lacks some. The data show about 190,000 clones, with over 80% seen just once and 1.2% held by the top ten. Sequences were obtained from PBMCs. These receptors were collected from a boy aged 2-15 years in good health and CMV-seronegative.

V is TRBV7-6 and J is TRBJ2-2; 11 positions agree with TRBD2. Looked up from germline, CDR1 is SGHVS and CDR2 is FNYEAQ. The CDR3 contains 17 residues. Trimming at V came to 5 bases and at J to 2 bases, leaving 7 bases not matched to a gene. The CDR3 loop is CASSELAGAQNTGELFF. The CDR3 bases are TGTGCCAGCAGCGAACTAGCGGGGGCTCAAAACACCGGGGAGCTGTTTTTT.

This chain connects TRBV5-1 to TRBJ2-5; 7 bases map to TRBD1. The CDR3 has 14 residues. Trimming took 6 bases from V and 4 from J; bases not matched to a gene: 9. Germline V gene data show CDR1 as SGHRS and CDR2 as YFSETQ. The CDR3 DNA reads as TGCGCCAGCACTAGACAGGGATCCGTAGAGACCCAGTACTTC. Translated: CASTRQGSVETQYF.